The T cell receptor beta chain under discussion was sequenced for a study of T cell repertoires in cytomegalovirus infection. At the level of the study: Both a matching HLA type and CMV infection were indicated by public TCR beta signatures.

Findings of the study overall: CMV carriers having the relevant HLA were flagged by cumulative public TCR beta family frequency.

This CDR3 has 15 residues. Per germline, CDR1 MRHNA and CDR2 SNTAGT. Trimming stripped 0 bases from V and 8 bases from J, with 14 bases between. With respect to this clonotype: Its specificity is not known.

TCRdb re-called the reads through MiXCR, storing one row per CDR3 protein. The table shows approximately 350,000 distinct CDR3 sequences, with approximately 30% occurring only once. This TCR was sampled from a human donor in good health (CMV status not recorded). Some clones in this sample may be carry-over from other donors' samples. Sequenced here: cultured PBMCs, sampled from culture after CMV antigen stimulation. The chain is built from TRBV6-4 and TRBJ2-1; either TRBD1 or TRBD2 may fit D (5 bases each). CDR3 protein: CASSDSGEGNHEQFF. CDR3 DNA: TGTGCCAGCAGTGACTCGGGGGAAGGGAACCATGAGCAGTTCTTC.